The clone carrying this T cell receptor beta chain showed up many times. The target antigen is unknown. This sample is part of a study of T-cell reconstitution after alpha-beta-depleted transplantation in children. Overall study findings and caveats: Roughly two months post-transplant, alpha-beta T cells reportedly originated from several hundred graft clones that had expanded. Surviving thymic progenitors and recipient T cells were the source of high TCRbeta diversity at day 60 in some patients. The authors attributed T-cell counts and diversity one year after transplant mostly to newly produced T cells.

Library preparation (for TCRbeta) was performed with unique molecular identifiers. TCRdb processed the PCR reads anew with MiXCR; each CDR3 protein has one entry. Of around 500,000 distinct CDR3 sequences in the sample, approximately 22% were seen once. Between the trimmed V and J ends, which lost 3 bases and 0 bases, there was a span of 2 bases. Germline V gene lookup returns CDR1 DFQATT and CDR2 SNEGSKA (reference sequence). The CDR3 contains 11 residues. The source is a boy less than two years old who had a stem cell transplant for acute myeloid leukemia, so the T cells may come from the graft donor. The chain couples TRBV20-1 to TRBJ1-2; no firm D call. Sequences were derived from PBMCs, mostly from graft donor cells, sampled 360 days after TCRalphabeta/CD19-depleted stem cell transplant. The CDR3 DNA follows: TGCAGTGCTAGTCCTAACTATGGCTACACCTTC. Protein sequence: CSASPNYGYTF.